These 25 T cell receptor beta chains were all obtained from the same sample, sequenced in a study of Graves' ophthalmopathy and Graves' hyperthyroidism. RNA transcripts served as template for amplifying TCR beta CDR3 sequences. RT-PCR in the first round used HTBI primers; a second-round multiplex PCR followed. TCRdb re-called the multiplex PCR reads with MiXCR, one entry per CDR3 protein. The repertoire includes a few hundred thousand distinct CDR3 sequences, just under 40% of them detected once, and 3.5% to 4.5% sits in the top ten. The specimen sequenced was peripheral blood or thyroid tissue (not recorded which). These receptors were obtained from an adult man with Graves' hyperthyroidism.

This clonotype was recorded many times. The rearrangement uses TRBV12-3 or TRBV12-4 and TRBJ2-7; maybe TRBD1 (5 bases). The CDR3 extends over 13 amino acids. Trimming took 8 bases from V and 1 from J, leaving 12 bases between them. The CDR3 reads CASQGSGSYEQYF. CDR3 in DNA: TGTGCCAGCCAGGGCTCCGGATCCTACGAGCAGTACTTC.

This clonotype was seen a single time. This chain connects TRBV19 to TRBJ2-5, with no clear D. This CDR3 has 16 amino acids. Germline lookup yields CDR1 LNHDA and CDR2 SQIVND (reference sequence). The ends were cut back, 4 bases at V and 2 bases at J, with 17 bases in the middle. This CDR3 reads CASSTYAPPYQETQYF. In DNA form, the CDR3 reads TGTGCCAGTAGTACCTATGCCCCGCCGTATCAAGAGACCCAGTACTTC.

The chain uses TRBV30 and TRBJ2-7; D not certain. V lost 1 base and J 4 bases, leaving 8 bases between the germline ends. The CDR3 has 12 amino acids. CDR1 is GTSNPN, CDR2 SVGIG, per germline (reference sequence). The CDR3: CAWSGGSYEQYF. CDR3 sequence (DNA): TGTGCCTGGAGTGGGGGTTCGTACGAGCAGTACTTC.

The rearrangement uses TRBV6-5 and TRBJ2-7, with unresolved D. V was cut by 3 bases and J by 3 bases, with 15 bases left in between. Germline V lookup: CDR1 MNHEY, CDR2 SVGAGI. The CDR3 totals 15 residues. The CDR3 is CASSYGQPSVYEQYF. Here the CDR3 DNA reads TGTGCCAGCAGTTATGGTCAGCCCTCTGTCTACGAGCAGTACTTC.

Many counts were recorded for this clonotype. The chain carries TRBV2 and TRBJ1-1; TRBD1 agrees at 8 bases. After removal of 5 bases from V and 6 bases from J, the junction contained 5 bases not matched to a gene. Per the germline V gene, CDR1 is SNHLY and CDR2 is FYNNEI. The CDR3 is 13 residues long. CDR3 DNA sequence: TGTGCCAGCAGTCCTCAGGGGGCGGCTGAAGCTTTCTTT. This sequence encodes CASSPQGAAEAFF. The entire variable domain, with the rest obtained from reference TRBV2 and TRBJ1-1, is as follows: EPEVTQTPSHQVTQMGQEVILRCVPISNHLYFYWYRQILGQKVEFLVSFYNNEISEKSEIFDDQFSVERPDGSNFTLKIRSTKLEDSAMYFCASSPQGAAEAFFGQGTRLTVV.

This chain connects TRBV7-9 to TRBJ1-2; D possibly corresponds to TRBD1 (6 bases). The length of the CDR3 is 11 residues. V lost 5 bases and J 9 bases, leaving 10 bases between the germline ends. Germline CDR1 SEHNR, CDR2 FQNEAQ (reference sequence). The CDR3 DNA reads as TGTGCCAGCAGCCCGACAGGTCGCTACACCTTC. Protein product: CASSPTGRYTF.

J is TRBJ2-7 and V is TRBV10-3; the match to TRBD2 covers 7 bases. This CDR3 region has 13 residues. After removal of 6 bases from V and 5 bases from J, the junction contained 7 bases not matched to a gene. In germline, CDR1 is ENHRY, CDR2 SYGVKD. This CDR3 reads CAIRSGREDEQYF. The CDR3 nucleotides are TGTGCCATCAGGTCGGGACGGGAGGACGAGCAGTACTTC.

The genes are TRBV15 and TRBJ2-2, with 7 bases identical to TRBD1. Germline-derived CDR1 and CDR2 are LNHNV and YYDKDF (reference sequence). J gave up 2 bases and V 9 bases, and 9 bases lay outside the gene matches. CDR3 length equals 15 residues. Here the CDR3 reads CATMTGLINTGELFF. As DNA, the CDR3 is TGTGCCACTATGACAGGGCTGATTAACACCGGGGAGCTGTTTTTT.

A note on this clonotype: This may be a read error: a much more frequent sequence differs by one nucleotide. The chain combines TRBV9 with TRBJ2-5, with D possibly TRBD1 on 6 matching bases. V lost 1 base and J lost 2, with 15 bases in between. The CDR3 sequence is 16 residues long. CDR1 is SGDLS, CDR2 YYNGEE, per germline. The CDR3 DNA is TGTGCCAGCAGCGTACCCACGACAGGCTCTCAAGAGACCCAGTACTTC. Translated: CASSVPTTGSQETQYF. Drawing the rest from reference TRBV9 and TRBJ2-5, the complete variable domain is DSGVTQTPKHLITATGQRVTLRCSPRSGDLSVYWYQQSLDQGLQFLIQYYNGEERAKGNILERFSAQQFPDLHSELNLSSLELGDSALYFCASSVPTTGSQETQYFGPGTRLLVL.

Concerning this clonotype itself: A read error may produce the germline difference seen at one junction end. The gene calls are TRBV19 and TRBJ1-2; weak D call: TRBD1 (6 bases). CDR3 length equals 12 residues. Germline loops: CDR1 LNHDA, CDR2 SQIVND (reference sequence). The CDR3 sequence is CASNTGPYGHTF. CDR3 DNA: TGTGCCAGTAATACAGGGCCCTATGGCCACACCTTC.

This clonotype was counted many times. The chain employs TRBV14 and TRBJ1-4; a possible D gene is TRBD1 (5 bases). Germline V gene sequence: CDR1 SGHDN, CDR2 FVKESK. The V end lost 1 base, the J end lost 8 bases, and 14 bases lay between the germline ends. CDR3 size: 15 residues. This chain's CDR3 is CASSQVVDSFEKLFF. In nucleotides, the CDR3 is TGTGCCAGCAGCCAAGTAGTCGACAGCTTCGAAAAACTGTTTTTT.

This rearrangement joins TRBV2 to TRBJ1-1; tentatively, D is TRBD1 (6 bases). Germline assignment: CDR1 SNHLY and CDR2 FYNNEI. Trimming removed 7 bases at V and 0 bases at J, with 15 bases between. This CDR3 region has 15 residues. CDR3 loop: CASTPTGLMNTEAFF. As DNA, the CDR3 is TGTGCCAGCACCCCGACAGGACTCATGAACACTGAAGCTTTCTTT.

This clonotype was counted at least ten times. The V gene is TRBV12-3 or TRBV12-4, the J gene TRBJ1-1; 7 bases are shared with TRBD1. With V trimmed by 2 bases and J by 3 bases, 9 bases remained unmatched. The CDR3 contains 16 residues. The CDR3 DNA reads as TGTGCCAGCAGTTTATGGTACAGGGGATCGGACACTGAAGCTTTCTTT. Translated: CASSLWYRGSDTEAFF.

The chain combines TRBV24-1 with TRBJ2-2; 9 bases line up with TRBD1. The CDR3 runs 18 residues. The germline V gene encodes CDR1 KGHDR and CDR2 SFDVKD. V shed 4 bases, J shed 0 bases, and the junction held 8 bases outside the gene matches. The CDR3 sequence is CATSDPPGTGTNTGELFF. The CDR3 DNA is TGTGCCACCAGTGACCCCCCCGGGACAGGGACGAACACCGGGGAGCTGTTTTTT.

This sequence joins TRBV24-1 and TRBJ2-3, with TRBD2 matching over 13 bases. Germline V gene sequence: CDR1 KGHDR, CDR2 SFDVKD. There are 17 residues in the CDR3. V trimming: 3 bases; J trimming: 5 bases; junction bases outside the gene matches: 7. For the CDR3, the DNA is TGTGCCACCAGTGATCCCACTAGCGGGAGGGCCGGAGATACGCAGTATTTT. Its translation: CATSDPTSGRAGDTQYF.

The chain employs TRBV25-1 and TRBJ2-2, with D possibly TRBD2 on 5 matching bases. This CDR3 spans 15 amino acids. The ends were cut back, 7 bases at V and 2 bases at J, with 14 bases in the middle. Per the germline V gene, CDR1 is MGHDK and CDR2 is SYGVNS. CDR3 sequence (DNA): TGTGCCAGCACCCCGAGGGCCCTAAACACCGGGGAGCTGTTTTTT. Its protein product is CASTPRALNTGELFF.

With regard to this clonotype: Without the conserved terminal phenylalanine or tryptophan, this CDR3 likely stems from a read error. The DNA is omitted, as the CDR3 cannot be located on it reliably, and the CDR3 follows TCRdb's listing. The chain has TRBV29-1 and TRBJ2-6; the table assigns TRBD1, which was not confirmed against the DNA. The germline V gene encodes CDR1 SQVTM and CDR2 ANQGSEA. Including both end residues, the CDR3 is 9 amino acids long. CDR3 sequence reads: CSVAGIGTS.

V and J are TRBV6-5 and TRBJ2-3, with 8 bases identical to TRBD2. V dropped 1 base and J dropped 6; count of bases not matched to a gene: 6. This CDR3 contains 15 residues. CDR1 MNHEY and CDR2 SVGAGI come from the germline V gene. The CDR3, as DNA: TGTGCCAGCAGTTACTTAAGACTAGCGAGGGATACGCAGTATTTT. This gives the protein CASSYLRLARDTQYF.

The chain carries TRBV7-9 and TRBJ1-2, with 7 positions matching TRBD1. CDR3 length equals 14 residues. Trimming cost V 5 bases and J 5 bases; bases outside gene matches: 8. Germline V gene sequence: CDR1 SEHNR, CDR2 FQNEAQ (reference sequence). CDR3 DNA sequence: TGTGCCAGCAGCCCCAGGACAGGCATGTATGGCTACACCTTC. Translating it yields CASSPRTGMYGYTF.

This clonotype was found many times. The chain links TRBV27 to TRBJ1-6; 7 bases line up with TRBD1. CDR1 and CDR2 from the germline V gene are MNHEY and SMNVEV (reference sequence). V was pared by 3 bases and J by 9 bases, with 8 bases of the junction left unmatched. The CDR3 extends over 15 amino acids. The CDR3 is CASSFVSGGGSPLHF. The CDR3 DNA sequence: TGTGCCAGCAGTTTTGTTTCAGGGGGAGGTTCACCCCTCCACTTT.

The rearrangement uses TRBV7-9 and TRBJ1-1, with D maybe TRBD1 (5 bases). The CDR3 runs to 13 residues. Germline-derived CDR1 and CDR2 are SEHNR and FQNEAQ (reference sequence). Trimming removed 4 bases from V and 5 bases from J, with 11 bases in between. The CDR3 sequence: CASSSGTETEAFF. CDR3 coding DNA: TGTGCCAGCAGCTCCGGGACGGAGACTGAAGCTTTCTTT.

Points on this clonotype: A much larger clone is a single base away; this may be a read error. The CDR3 bases are TGTGCCAGCAGCTTAGTACCAGGACATGGCTACACCTTC. Its protein is CASSLVPGHGYTF. This chain joins TRBV7-9 and TRBJ1-2, with unresolved D. This CDR3 is 13 amino acids long. V was clipped by 1 base and J by 6 bases, with 9 bases between them. Germline assignment: CDR1 SEHNR and CDR2 FQNEAQ (reference sequence).

This clonotype has just a few counts. V is TRBV7-2 and J is TRBJ1-2; a weak D match, TRBD1 (5 bases). The CDR3 spans 14 residues. Germline V gene data show CDR1 as SGHTA and CDR2 as FQGNSA. The germline V and J ends were trimmed by 1 base and 10 bases, with 16 bases remaining between them. The CDR3 DNA reads TGTGCCAGCAGCTTAGGTAGTACGGGACGGCCCTACACCTTC. Its translation: CASSLGSTGRPYTF.

There are many counts of this clonotype. The chain couples TRBV29-1 to TRBJ1-2, with 8 bases that match TRBD1. The CDR3 is 14 residues long. Germline lookup yields CDR1 SQVTM and CDR2 ANQGSEA. V lost 4 bases to trimming and J lost 1 base; unmatched junction nucleotides: 5. This CDR3 reads CSVAQGADNYGYTF. For the CDR3, the DNA is TGCAGCGTTGCCCAGGGGGCGGATAACTATGGCTACACCTTC.

Worth noting for this clonotype: One junction end does not reproduce the germline sequence, and a read error may be involved. The V call is TRBV10-3, the J call TRBJ2-7; 7 bases are a match to TRBD1. Germline CDR1 is ENHRY and CDR2 is SYGVKD. This CDR3 is built from 16 residues. Here the CDR3 reads CASSGDRPLRDYEQYF. CDR3 nucleotide sequence: TGTGCCAGCAGTGGGGACAGACCCCTACGGGACTACGAGCAGTACTTC.